The 17 T cell receptor beta chains below all came from one sample that was sequenced in a study of blood T cells in healthy people across ages. For the second PCR, which ran for roughly 7 to 11 cycles, a sample-barcoded 5' primer and a J-beta primer mix were used. TCRdb reprocessed the 5' RACE reads with MiXCR, giving one entry per CDR3 protein. The data contain roughly 1 million distinct CDR3 sequences, almost 25% of them singletons. These data were likewise used in another study, on T cells of mothers and their children.

Input material: blood. The receptors derive from a girl aged 2 to 10 in good health.

This clonotype was seen a handful of times. The rearrangement joins TRBV4-2 to TRBJ2-7, with TRBD2 matching over 11 bases. Trimming cost V 4 bases and J 1 base; bases outside gene matches: 12. CDR3 length: 18 residues. Germline V gene sequence: CDR1 LGHNA, CDR2 YNFKEQ. The CDR3 sequence is CASSRELPTSGTSYEQYF. CDR3 DNA: TGTGCCAGCAGCCGGGAACTCCCGACTAGCGGGACTTCCTACGAGCAGTACTTC.

The chain employs TRBV9 and TRBJ2-1; no firm D call. The CDR3 is 14 amino acids. Looked up from germline, CDR1 is SGDLS and CDR2 is YYNGEE. The V and J ends lost 7 bases and 2 bases respectively, with 13 bases between them. CDR3 residues: CASSVNSAYNEQFF. DNA of the CDR3: TGTGCCAGCTCAGTAAACTCGGCCTACAATGAGCAGTTCTTC.

V gene TRBV6-2 or TRBV6-3 combines with J gene TRBJ2-1; TRBD2 might be the D (6 bases). V was trimmed by 7 bases and J by 4 bases, leaving 23 bases between them. The germline V gene has CDR1 MNHEY and CDR2 SVGEGT. The CDR3 runs to 17 residues. CDR3 loop: CASTQTPGTLEYNEQFF. In DNA form, the CDR3 reads TGTGCCAGCACACAAACCCCGGGGACTCTCGAATACAATGAGCAGTTCTTC.

This clonotype was detected only a few times. V is TRBV20-1 and J is TRBJ1-2; no reliable D call. Trimming stripped 3 bases from V and 7 bases from J, with 9 bases between. This CDR3 is built from 11 residues. Germline values: CDR1 DFQATT, CDR2 SNEGSKA (reference sequence). Here the CDR3 reads CSARMEFGYTF. CDR3 coding DNA: TGCAGTGCTAGGATGGAGTTTGGCTACACCTTC.

This chain connects TRBV4-1 to TRBJ1-2; TRBD1 might be the D (5 bases). Germline CDR1 and CDR2: MGHRA and YSYEKL. The CDR3 has 14 amino acids. V was shortened by 0 bases and J by 8 bases, with 13 bases between the two germline ends. The CDR3 DNA is TGCGCCAGCAGCCAAGACCAAGGGGTAGGAGGCTACACCTTC. It specifies CASSQDQGVGGYTF.

This clonotype was recorded a few times. A read error may account for a junction end that differs from germline. The rearrangement uses TRBV7-2 and TRBJ2-2, with D possibly being TRBD2 (6 bases). The CDR3 totals 14 residues. The V gene's germline CDR1 is SGHTA and CDR2 FQGNSA. CDR3 coding DNA: TGTGCCAGCAGCTTAGTTAGCGGAACCGGGGAGCCGTTTTTT. Translated: CASSLVSGTGEPFF.

The rearrangement uses TRBV29-1 and TRBJ2-1; 7 nucleotides align to TRBD2. This CDR3 comprises 12 residues. V shed 5 bases and J 15 bases; nucleotides not matched to a gene: 13. Germline CDR1 SQVTM, CDR2 ANQGSEA. CDR3 residues: CSVRTQAGGRFF. In DNA form, the CDR3 reads TGCAGCGTTCGGACCCAGGCAGGCGGGAGGTTCTTC.

Comments on this clonotype: One end of the junction does not line up with germline, which may come from a read error. The chain uses TRBV28 and TRBJ2-3; D may match TRBD1 or TRBD2 (7 bases each). From germline, CDR1 is MDHEN and CDR2 SYDVKM. The length of the CDR3 is 13 residues. CDR3 region: CAGRGRGTDTQYF. The DNA of the CDR3 is TGTGCCGGCAGGGGGAGGGGCACAGATACGCAGTATTTT.

This chain joins TRBV4-2 and TRBJ2-7, with TRBD2 matching over 14 bases. Unmatched junction bases numbered 7, after V lost 1 base and J lost 5 bases. Germline V gene data show CDR1 as LGHNA and CDR2 as YNFKEQ. This CDR3 comprises 17 residues. The CDR3 DNA sequence: TGTGCCAGCAGCCAAGTGGGACTAGCGGGAGTATCGGACGAGCAGTACTTC. Translated, it gives CASSQVGLAGVSDEQYF.

This sequence joins TRBV28 and TRBJ1-5; D uncertain. CDR3 length equals 16 residues. The V end lost 11 bases, the J end lost 3 bases, and 23 bases lay between the germline ends. Per the germline V gene, CDR1 is MDHEN and CDR2 is SYDVKM. CDR3 loop: CASAGPHRAVNQPQHF. CDR3 nucleotide sequence: TGTGCCTCTGCGGGTCCCCATAGGGCCGTCAATCAGCCCCAGCATTTT. Together with reference TRBV28 and TRBJ1-5, the CDR3 gives the full variable domain: DVKVTQSSRYLVKRTGEKVFLECVQDMDHENMFWYRQDPGLGLRLIYFSYDVKMKEKGDIPEGYSVSREKKERFSLILESASTNQTSMYLCASAGPHRAVNQPQHFGDGTRLSIL.

This chain uses TRBV6-1 with TRBJ2-5; D is ambiguous. The CDR3 covers 13 residues. The germline CDR1 and CDR2 sequences are MNHNS and SASEGT. Deletions cut 3 bases from V and 1 base from J, with 6 bases between. The CDR3 nucleotides read TGTGCCAGCAGTGATACGGGCCAAGAGACCCAGTACTTC. Its translation is CASSDTGQETQYF.

This clonotype was detected only a few times. A read error may produce the germline difference seen at one junction end. This rearrangement joins TRBV20-1 to TRBJ2-4; perhaps TRBD1 as D (6 bases). Germline V lookup: CDR1 DFQATT, CDR2 SNEGSKA (reference sequence). There are 15 residues in the CDR3. The CDR3 region is CSARRTDVAKNIQYF. In DNA, the CDR3 is TGTAGTGCTAGACGGACAGACGTAGCCAAAAACATTCAGTACTTC.

This clonotype was seen a handful of times. The chain combines TRBV7-8 with TRBJ2-1; TRBD2 matches at 7 bases. With the DNA end fitting TRBJ2-7 better, the J assignment may be wrong. This CDR3 is built from 17 residues. Germline V gene lookup returns CDR1 SGHVS and CDR2 FQNEAQ. The CDR3 protein is CASSRPTTSESTYEQYF. CDR3 nucleotides: TGTGCCAGCAGCCGCCCAACAACTAGCGAATCCACCTACGAGCAGTACTTC.

The chain recombines TRBV7-3 with TRBJ2-1; tentatively, D is TRBD1 (6 bases). The J call is in doubt because the DNA end fits TRBJ2-7 better. The CDR3 covers 13 residues. Germline V gene lookup returns CDR1 SGHTA and CDR2 FQGTGA. The CDR3 bases are TGTGCCAGCAGCGCCCAAGGGACAAACGAGCAGTACTTC. Translating gives CASSAQGTNEQYF.

The gene calls are TRBV5-6 and TRBJ1-2; 7 bases agree with TRBD1. J lost 0 bases, V lost 3 bases, and 11 bases had no gene match. Germline V lookup: CDR1 SGHDT, CDR2 YYEEEE. This CDR3 spans 17 amino acids. This CDR3 is CASSSRQGRQANYGYTF. Here the CDR3 DNA reads TGTGCCAGCAGCTCCAGACAGGGTCGCCAAGCTAACTATGGCTACACCTTC.

This chain connects TRBV20-1 to TRBJ1-1; D might be TRBD1 (5 bases). From germline, CDR1 is DFQATT and CDR2 SNEGSKA (reference sequence). CDR3 size: 12 residues. CDR3 loop: CSPYIRGTEAFF. As DNA, the CDR3 is TGCTCCCCTTATATCCGGGGGACTGAAGCTTTCTTT.

This clonotype has ten or more counts. The chain joins TRBV14 to TRBJ2-5; perhaps D is TRBD1 or TRBD2 (5 bases each). The CDR3 totals 15 residues. The V and J ends lost 6 bases and 1 base respectively, with 15 bases between them. Germline CDR1 reads SGHDN; CDR2 reads FVKESK. The CDR3 coding sequence is TGTGCCAGCAGTCTTCTTACGGGGCCCCAAGAGACCCAGTACTTC. It specifies CASSLLTGPQETQYF.